This TCR beta chain appears in the sequencing data of a study of shared clonotypes between healthy human individuals. Concerning this clone itself: Its matching antigen is unknown.

J lost 12 bases, V lost 6 bases, and 15 bases had no gene match. The CDR3 totals 15 residues. Germline loops: CDR1 MDHEN, CDR2 SYDVKM. Overall study findings and caveats: Sharing across four donors was highest in naive CD4 (roughly 5%) and lowest in memory CD8 (around 0.4%). Clonotypes shared by all four donors outscored non-shared clonotypes in generation probability. Deeper or shallower sequencing was expected to change how clonotypes are shared among donors.

The authors split each subset's genomic DNA evenly across several immunoSEQ plates. Produced via immunoSEQ multiplex PCR; TCRdb's table is partial and in-frame only. The sample includes roughly 600,000 clones, roughly 98% of them seen just once. The naive CD8 fraction comprised CD45RO-negative cells positively selected for CCR7 and excluded terminally differentiated effector memory CD45RA+ cells. The sequence came from a man between 25 and 39 years old in good health. The chain uses TRBV28 and TRBJ2-2; 8 bases map to TRBD1. The material sequenced was naive CD8+ T cells sorted from blood. The CDR3, as DNA: TGTGCCAGCAGAAGAAATCAGGACAGGGCGGACAAGCTGTTTTTT. Protein: CASRRNQDRADKLFF.